The clone carrying this T cell receptor beta chain has a handful of counts. The sample originates from a study of graft-versus-host responses after intestinal transplantation. On the study more broadly: Transplants were multivisceral, liver-intestinal, or isolated intestinal. All of the recipients had induction that used anti-thymocyte globulin, then tacrolimus and steroids for approximately 3 years.

The V segment lost 4 bases and the J segment 3 bases; nucleotides outside the gene matches: 5. Germline-derived CDR1 and CDR2 are SGHRS and YFSETQ. The CDR3 contains 15 residues. TCRdb's copy holds only in-frame clones and misses some; the assay was immunoSEQ multiplex PCR. The top ten hold under 2% of the sample, which has 20,000 to 25,000 clones, around 41% seen once. Responders that carried the CFSE label, approximately 200,000 of them, were plated with approximately 200,000 irradiated, violet-dye-labeled stimulator cells. Responder CD3+CD4+ and CD3+CD8+ cells that were proliferating and CFSE-low were sorted after the reaction. Overall study findings and caveats: An association linked early post-transplant HvG declines with peak circulating GvH clone levels.

J is TRBJ2-1 and V is TRBV5-1, with 9 bases lining up with TRBD2. Sequencing was performed on alloreactive CD8+ T cells from a mixed lymphocyte reaction culture, taken before intestinal transplant. Subset given: CFSE-low proliferating T cells sorted from approximately six-day pre-transplant mixed lymphocyte reaction (GvH or HvG direction). The sequence came from a human patient who received an intestinal transplant. As DNA, the CDR3 is TGCGCCAGCAGCCCTTCTAGCGGGGTCTACAATGAGCAGTTCTTC. This codes for CASSPSSGVYNEQFF.